This T cell receptor beta chain appears in the sequencing data of a study of T-cell memory formation after mild COVID-19. Study results and limitations: Prior to infection, memory already included some responding clones, suggesting cross-reactive memory joined.

This clonotype was found many times. Antigen: not known. The junction had 10 bases not matched to a gene; V was cut back by 5 bases and J by 2 bases. The CDR3 is 16 residues long. The V gene's germline CDR1 is MNHEY and CDR2 SVGAGI. Constant-segment primers were used for 5'RACE, and the resulting TCR alpha and TCR beta cDNA libraries carried sample barcodes and UMIs. One entry per CDR3 protein results from TCRdb running MiXCR on the 5' RACE reads. Altogether hundreds of thousands of distinct CDR3 sequences are present, 18% being singletons, with the ten largest covering about 12%. This clonotype originated in an adult woman who had mild COVID-19 (a few samples of this study predate the infection). Cell type and time point are not known. This rearrangement joins TRBV6-5 to TRBJ2-5; TRBD2 agrees at 8 bases. Sequencing was carried out using PBMCs or a T cell subset sorted from them (not recorded which). CDR3 sequence (DNA): TGTGCCAGCAGTCCCCTCCCCGGGACTAGGCAAGAGACCCAGTACTTC. Its protein product is CASSPLPGTRQETQYF.